What follows are 9 T cell receptor beta chains derived from one specimen sequenced in a study of blood T cells in healthy people across ages. The second PCR ran about 6 to 11 cycles with a sample-barcoded 5' primer and J-beta primers. TCRdb independently ran MiXCR on the 5' RACE reads; one entry per CDR3 protein. Of about 620,000 distinct CDR3 sequences in the sample, approximately 21% were seen once. The material sequenced was blood. Source of these receptors: a man aged 65 to 79 in good health.

J is TRBJ2-5 and V is TRBV6-6; possible D gene TRBD2, 6 bases. Germline-derived CDR1 and CDR2 are MNHNY and SVGAGI (reference sequence). The CDR3 is 14 amino acids. Trimming left V 5 bases short and J 11 bases short, with 21 bases between. The CDR3 coding sequence is TGTGCCAGCAGTGTCGGGGTCGGAGGGGAAAGGCAGTACTTC. Amino acids: CASSVGVGGERQYF.

The chain uses TRBV20-1 and TRBJ1-2; a weak D match, TRBD1 (6 bases). Between the trimmed V and J ends, which lost 6 bases and 4 bases, there was a span of 18 bases. The germline CDR1 and CDR2 sequences are DFQATT and SNEGSKA (reference sequence). This CDR3 has 14 residues. The DNA for the CDR3 is TGCAGTGCGCAGAATCAAGGGGGGGCCTATGGCTACACCTTC. This gives the protein CSAQNQGGAYGYTF.

This clonotype was recorded at least ten times. The chain combines TRBV21-1 with TRBJ1-4; TRBD1, the table's D call, was not compared with the DNA. TRBV21-1 is described as a pseudogene. The length of the CDR3 is 13 residues. CDR3 sequence (DNA): TGTGCCAGCAAAGGACATAAAAAAGAAAAACTGTTTTTT. Translating it yields CASKGHKKEKLFF.

In this sample, this clonotype turned up a few times. This may be a read error, as it is one base from a much larger clone. For the CDR3, the DNA is TGCAGTGCTAGAGCTGCTGGCGGGGGATACACAGATACGCAGTATTTT. It encodes CSARAAGGGYTDTQYF. V is TRBV20-1 and J is TRBJ2-3; 7 nucleotides align to TRBD2. The CDR3 sequence is 16 residues long. Germline trimming cut 1 base from V and 2 bases from J; bases unmatched to any gene: 9. CDR1 and CDR2 (germline): DFQATT, SNEGSKA (reference sequence).

This clonotype was detected only a few times. This chain joins TRBV2 and TRBJ2-5; D possibly corresponds to TRBD1 (6 bases). Germline loops: CDR1 SNHLY, CDR2 FYNNEI. This CDR3 is 15 amino acids long. The germline V and J ends were trimmed by 2 bases and 2 bases, with 12 bases remaining between them. The CDR3 coding sequence is TGTGCCAGCAGTGAAATGGGGGCGCCTCAAGAGACCCAGTACTTC. Translated: CASSEMGAPQETQYF.

This clonotype was counted only a few times. The chain links TRBV12-3 or TRBV12-4 to TRBJ2-1; D gene ambiguous. Trimming took 3 bases from V and 1 from J, leaving 16 bases between them. The CDR3 totals 17 residues. The CDR3 region has the DNA TGTGCCAGCAGTTTCGACGGATACATCCAATCCTACAATGAGCAGTTCTTC. It translates to CASSFDGYIQSYNEQFF.

V is TRBV7-2 and J is TRBJ2-2, with TRBD1 matching 8 bases. The CDR3 has 16 residues. J lost 7 bases, V lost 0 bases, and 7 bases had no gene match. Germline CDR1 is SGHTA and CDR2 is FQGNSA. The CDR3 coding sequence is TGTGCCAGCAGCTTAGCCCGGACAGGGTTGGGCGGGGAGCTGTTTTTT. It specifies CASSLARTGLGGELFF.

This sequence joins TRBV7-2 and TRBJ2-1; D possibly corresponds to TRBD1 (5 bases). The end of the DNA is better explained by TRBJ2-7, so the J call may be wrong. Germline lookup yields CDR1 SGHTA and CDR2 FQGNSA. The CDR3 is 15 amino acids. The CDR3, as DNA: TGTGCCAGCAGCCCCGACAGAGGCAACTTTTACGAGCAGTACTTC. It specifies CASSPDRGNFYEQYF.

This clonotype was seen more than once but under ten times. This rearrangement joins TRBV20-1 to TRBJ1-2, with TRBD1 identical over 8 bases. J was trimmed by 5 bases and V by 3 bases; bases with no gene match: 8. This CDR3 spans 14 amino acids. Germline CDR1 DFQATT, CDR2 SNEGSKA (reference sequence). The CDR3 region has the DNA TGCAGTGCTAGCCGGGGACAGGTCGGGTATGGCTACACCTTC. It is translated as CSASRGQVGYGYTF.